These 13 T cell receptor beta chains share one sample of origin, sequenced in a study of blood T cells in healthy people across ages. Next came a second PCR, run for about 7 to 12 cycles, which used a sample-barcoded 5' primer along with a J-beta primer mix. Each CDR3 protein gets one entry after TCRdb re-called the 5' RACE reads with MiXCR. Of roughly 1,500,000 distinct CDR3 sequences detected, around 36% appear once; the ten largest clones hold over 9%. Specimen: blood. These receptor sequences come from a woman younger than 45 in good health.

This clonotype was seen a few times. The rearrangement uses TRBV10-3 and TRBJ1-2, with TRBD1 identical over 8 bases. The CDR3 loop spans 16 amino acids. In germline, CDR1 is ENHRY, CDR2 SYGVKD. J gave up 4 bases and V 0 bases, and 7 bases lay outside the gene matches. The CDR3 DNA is TGTGCCATCAGTGAGTCGAAATCCGGGACAGGCTATGGCTACACCTTC. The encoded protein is CAISESKSGTGYGYTF.

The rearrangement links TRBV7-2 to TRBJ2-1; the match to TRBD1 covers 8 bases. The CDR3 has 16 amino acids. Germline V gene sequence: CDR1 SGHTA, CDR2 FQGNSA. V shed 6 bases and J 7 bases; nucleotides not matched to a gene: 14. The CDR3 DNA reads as TGTGCCAGCAGTCACGATAGAGGACAGGGTGCAAATGAGCAGTTCTTC. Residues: CASSHDRGQGANEQFF.

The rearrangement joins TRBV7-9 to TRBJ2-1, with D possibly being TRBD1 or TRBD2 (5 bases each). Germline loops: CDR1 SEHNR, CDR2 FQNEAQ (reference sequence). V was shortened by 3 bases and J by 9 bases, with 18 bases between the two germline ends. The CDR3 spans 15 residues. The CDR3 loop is CASSFRGDGRGEQFF. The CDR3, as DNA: TGTGCCAGCAGCTTCCGGGGAGATGGAAGGGGTGAGCAGTTCTTC.

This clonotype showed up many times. The CDR3 region has the DNA TGCAGCGTTCGGACAGGGGGCCAATACGAGCAGTACTTC. The encoded protein is CSVRTGGQYEQYF. The chain combines TRBV29-1 with TRBJ2-7; 11 bases align to TRBD1. Per germline, CDR1 SQVTM and CDR2 ANQGSEA. Losses at the gene ends were 5 bases for V and 4 bases for J; bases not matched to a gene: 4. The CDR3 loop spans 13 amino acids.

The CDR3 loop reads CSARELSSVGTDTQYF. The CDR3 DNA sequence: TGCAGTGCTAGAGAATTGTCTAGCGTTGGCACAGATACGCAGTATTTT. This chain links TRBV20-1 with TRBJ2-3, with D possibly TRBD2 on 6 matching bases. CDR1 is DFQATT and CDR2 is SNEGSKA in the germline V gene (reference sequence). CDR3 length: 16 residues. V shed 0 bases and J shed 1 base, with 14 bases lying between them.

The CDR3 spells CASSLYVVGLESQYF. The CDR3 DNA reads TGTGCCAGCAGCCTATATGTCGTCGGGTTGGAGTCCCAGTACTTC. V gene TRBV7-2 combines with J gene TRBJ2-5; D gene unclear. Per the germline V gene, CDR1 is SGHTA and CDR2 is FQGNSA. Trimming cost V 5 bases and J 9 bases, with 22 bases left between them. The CDR3 has 15 amino acids.

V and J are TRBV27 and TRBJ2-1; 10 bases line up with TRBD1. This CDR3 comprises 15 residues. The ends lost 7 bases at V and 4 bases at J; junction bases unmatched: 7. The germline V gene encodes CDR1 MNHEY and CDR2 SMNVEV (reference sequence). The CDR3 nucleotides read TGTGCCAGCACCCTTCCGGGACAGGGGTACAATGAGCAGTTCTTC. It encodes CASTLPGQGYNEQFF.

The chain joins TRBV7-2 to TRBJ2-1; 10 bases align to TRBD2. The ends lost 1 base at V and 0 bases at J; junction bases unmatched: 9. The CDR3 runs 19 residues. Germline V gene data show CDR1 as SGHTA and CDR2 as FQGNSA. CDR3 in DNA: TGTGCCAGCAGCTTAGAGATACTAGCGGGACCGAGCTCCTACAATGAGCAGTTCTTC. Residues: CASSLEILAGPSSYNEQFF.

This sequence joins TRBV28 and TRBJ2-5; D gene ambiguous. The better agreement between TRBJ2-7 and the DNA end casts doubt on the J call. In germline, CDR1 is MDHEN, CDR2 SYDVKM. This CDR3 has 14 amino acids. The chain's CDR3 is CASSQVGNSYEQYF. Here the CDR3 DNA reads TGTGCCAGCAGCCAGGTCGGTAACTCCTACGAGCAGTACTTC.

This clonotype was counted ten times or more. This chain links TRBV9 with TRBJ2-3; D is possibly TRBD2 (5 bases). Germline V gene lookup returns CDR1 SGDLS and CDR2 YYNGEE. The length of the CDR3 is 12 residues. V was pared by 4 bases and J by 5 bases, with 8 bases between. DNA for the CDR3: TGTGCCAGCAGCACCAGCGGAGATACGCAGTATTTT. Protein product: CASSTSGDTQYF.

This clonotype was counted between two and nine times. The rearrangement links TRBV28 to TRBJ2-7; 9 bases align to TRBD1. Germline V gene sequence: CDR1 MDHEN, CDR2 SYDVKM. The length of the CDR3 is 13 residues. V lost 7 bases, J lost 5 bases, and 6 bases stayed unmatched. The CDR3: CASKGQGRDEQYF. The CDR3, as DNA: TGTGCCAGCAAGGGACAGGGTAGGGACGAGCAGTACTTC.

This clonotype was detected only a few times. CDR3 DNA sequence: TGTGCCAGCAGCTCCAACCGGGACAGGGTCCCCTACGAGCAGTACTTC. Encoded protein: CASSSNRDRVPYEQYF. The chain links TRBV7-2 to TRBJ2-7; 9 bases are a match to TRBD1. CDR3 length: 16 residues. Germline V gene data show CDR1 as SGHTA and CDR2 as FQGNSA. The V and J ends lost 4 bases and 2 bases, in that order; junction bases with no gene match: 9.

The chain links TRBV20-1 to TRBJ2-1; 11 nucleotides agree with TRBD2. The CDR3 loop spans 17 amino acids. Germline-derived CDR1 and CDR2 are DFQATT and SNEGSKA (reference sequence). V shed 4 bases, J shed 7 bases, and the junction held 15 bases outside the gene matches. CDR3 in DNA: TGCAGTGCTAAAAAACGAAATAGCGGGAGGGGGGGAAATGAGCAGTTCTTC. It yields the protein CSAKKRNSGRGGNEQFF.